These 5 T cell receptor beta chains originate from one sample sequenced in a study of T cells in Graves' hyperthyroidism and ophthalmopathy. Authors of the study amplified TCR beta CDR3 regions from RNA transcripts. When the TCR CDR3 underwent first-round RT-PCR, the HTBI primer set was used. MiXCR, run by TCRdb on the multiplex PCR reads, gives a single entry per CDR3 protein. The sample carries around 690,000 distinct CDR3 sequences, roughly a sixth recorded once. Sample: blood. The receptor source for this set is a man between 50 and 59 years old with Graves' hyperthyroidism.

This clonotype has at least ten counts. This chain uses TRBV25-1 with TRBJ2-1; the D is unclear. The germline CDR1 and CDR2 sequences are MGHDK and SYGVNS. The CDR3 has 15 amino acids. Trimming took 1 base from V and 4 from J, leaving 11 bases between them. The CDR3 nucleotides read TGTGCCAGCAGTGAATCTTCCCAGGCATACAATGAGCAGTTCTTC. It encodes CASSESSQAYNEQFF.

This rearrangement joins TRBV7-2 to TRBJ2-1; a possible D gene is TRBD1 (5 bases). The germline gives CDR1 SGHTA, CDR2 FQGNSA. This CDR3 has 14 amino acids. V shed 2 bases and J shed 8 bases, with 13 bases lying between them. The CDR3 DNA follows: TGTGCCAGCAGCTTATCGGAGACAGTCTATGAGCAGTTCTTC. This gives the protein CASSLSETVYEQFF.

Turning to this clonotype: A clone one base away is much larger, so this may be a read error. The rearrangement joins TRBV11-2 to TRBJ2-2; 8 bases fit TRBD2. Per germline, CDR1 SGHAT and CDR2 FQNNGV. This CDR3 spans 16 amino acids. The CDR3 here is CASGLLTGGPGGELFF. In nucleotides, the CDR3 is TGTGCCAGCGGCTTACTAACGGGAGGGCCCGGCGGGGAGCTGTTTTTT.

Ten or more counts support this clonotype. This chain uses TRBV2 with TRBJ2-2; perhaps TRBD2 as D (6 bases). Per germline, CDR1 SNHLY and CDR2 FYNNEI. V gave up 6 bases and J gave up 1 base, with 12 bases separating them. This CDR3 is 15 amino acids long. The CDR3 loop is CASRAGTLNTGELFF. The CDR3 coding sequence is TGTGCCAGCAGAGCCGGGACTCTGAACACCGGGGAGCTGTTTTTT. The full variable domain, in which reference TRBV2 and TRBJ2-2 provide the parts outside the CDR3, is EPEVTQTPSHQVTQMGQEVILRCVPISNHLYFYWYRQILGQKVEFLVSFYNNEISEKSEIFDDQFSVERPDGSNFTLKIRSTKLEDSAMYFCASRAGTLNTGELFFGEGSRLTVL.

This clonotype was picked up many times. This chain connects TRBV15 to TRBJ2-4, with D unclear. Germline loops: CDR1 LNHNV, CDR2 YYDKDF (reference sequence). The germline V and J ends were trimmed by 0 bases and 2 bases, with 11 bases remaining between them. This CDR3 region has 16 residues. The CDR3 reads CATSRDSAMTKNIQYF. In DNA, the CDR3 is TGTGCCACCAGCAGAGACTCGGCTATGACCAAAAACATTCAGTACTTC. The complete variable domain, with remaining parts taken from reference TRBV15 and TRBJ2-4, reads DAMVIQNPRYQVTQFGKPVTLSCSQTLNHNVMYWYQQKSSQAPKLLFHYYDKDFNNEADTPDNFQSRRPNTSFCFLDIRSPGLGDTAMYLCATSRDSAMTKNIQYFGAGTRLSVL.